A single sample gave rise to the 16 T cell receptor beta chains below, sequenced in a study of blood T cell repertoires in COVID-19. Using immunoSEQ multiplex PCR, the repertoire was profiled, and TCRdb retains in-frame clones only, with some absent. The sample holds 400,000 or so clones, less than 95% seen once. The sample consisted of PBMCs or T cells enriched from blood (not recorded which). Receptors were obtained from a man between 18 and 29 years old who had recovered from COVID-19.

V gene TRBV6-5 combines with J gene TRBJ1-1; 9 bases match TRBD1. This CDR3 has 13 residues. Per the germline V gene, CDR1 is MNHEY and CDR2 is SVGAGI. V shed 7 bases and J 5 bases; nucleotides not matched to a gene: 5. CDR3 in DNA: TGTGCCAGCAAACAGGGGGCCTGGACTGAAGCTTTCTTT. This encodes CASKQGAWTEAFF.

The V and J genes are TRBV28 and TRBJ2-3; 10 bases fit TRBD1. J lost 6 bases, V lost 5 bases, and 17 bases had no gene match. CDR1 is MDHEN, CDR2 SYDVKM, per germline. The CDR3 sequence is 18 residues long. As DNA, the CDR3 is TGTGCCAGCAGTGCCTTCAAACCCGGGACAGGGGTAGACGATACGCAGTATTTT. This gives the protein CASSAFKPGTGVDDTQYF.

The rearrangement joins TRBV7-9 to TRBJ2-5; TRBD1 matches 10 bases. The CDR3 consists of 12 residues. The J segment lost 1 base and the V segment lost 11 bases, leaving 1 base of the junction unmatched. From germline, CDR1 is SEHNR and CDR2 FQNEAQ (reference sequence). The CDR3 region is CAGDRGQETQYF. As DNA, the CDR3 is TGTGCCGGGGACAGGGGCCAAGAGACCCAGTACTTC.

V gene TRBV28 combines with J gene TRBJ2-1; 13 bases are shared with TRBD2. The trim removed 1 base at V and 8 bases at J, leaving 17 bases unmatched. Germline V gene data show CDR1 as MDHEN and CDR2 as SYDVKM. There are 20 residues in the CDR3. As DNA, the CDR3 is TGTGCCAGCAGTTTATCATTCTGGGGACTAGCGGGAAGTTACAGCGATGAGCAGTTCTTC. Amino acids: CASSLSFWGLAGSYSDEQFF.

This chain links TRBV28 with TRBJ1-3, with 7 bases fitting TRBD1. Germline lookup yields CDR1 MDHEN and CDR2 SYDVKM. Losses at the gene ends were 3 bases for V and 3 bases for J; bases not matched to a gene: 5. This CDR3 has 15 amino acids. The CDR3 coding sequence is TGTGCCAGCAGTTTGGACAGGATAGGTGGAAACACCATATATTTT. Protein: CASSLDRIGGNTIYF.

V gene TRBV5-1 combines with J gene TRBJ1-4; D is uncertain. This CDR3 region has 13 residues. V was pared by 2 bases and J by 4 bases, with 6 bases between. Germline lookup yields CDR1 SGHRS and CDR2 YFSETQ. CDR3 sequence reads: CASSLGGNEKLFF. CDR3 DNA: TGCGCCAGCAGCTTAGGCGGTAATGAAAAACTGTTTTTT.

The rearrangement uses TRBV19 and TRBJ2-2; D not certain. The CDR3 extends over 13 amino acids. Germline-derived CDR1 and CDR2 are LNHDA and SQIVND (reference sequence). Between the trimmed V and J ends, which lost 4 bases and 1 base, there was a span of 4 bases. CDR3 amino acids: CASSRQNTGELFF. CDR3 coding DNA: TGTGCCAGTAGTAGACAGAACACCGGGGAGCTGTTTTTT.

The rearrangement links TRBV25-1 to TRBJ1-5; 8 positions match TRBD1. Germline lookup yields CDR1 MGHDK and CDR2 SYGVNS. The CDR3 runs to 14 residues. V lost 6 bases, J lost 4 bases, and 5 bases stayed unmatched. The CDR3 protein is CASSRTGRNQPQHF. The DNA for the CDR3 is TGTGCCAGCAGCAGGACAGGGAGAAATCAGCCCCAGCATTTT.

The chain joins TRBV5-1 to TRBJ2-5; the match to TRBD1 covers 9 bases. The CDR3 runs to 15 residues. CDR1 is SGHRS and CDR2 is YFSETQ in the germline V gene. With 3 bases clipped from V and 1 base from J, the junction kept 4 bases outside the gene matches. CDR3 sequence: CASSYRDRAQETQYF. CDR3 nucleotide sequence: TGCGCCAGCAGCTATCGGGACAGGGCCCAAGAGACCCAGTACTTC.

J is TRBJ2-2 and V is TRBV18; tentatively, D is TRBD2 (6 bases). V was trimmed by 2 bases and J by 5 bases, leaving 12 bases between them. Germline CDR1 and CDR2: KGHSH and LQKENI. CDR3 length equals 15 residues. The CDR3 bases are TGTGCCAGCTCACCAGACAAGCGGGTTACCGGGGAGCTGTTTTTT. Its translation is CASSPDKRVTGELFF.

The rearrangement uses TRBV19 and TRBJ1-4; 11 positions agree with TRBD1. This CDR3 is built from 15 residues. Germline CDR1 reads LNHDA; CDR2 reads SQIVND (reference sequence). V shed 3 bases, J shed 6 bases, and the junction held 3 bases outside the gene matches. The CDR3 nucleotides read TGTGCCAGTAGTATTCCGGGACAGGGGGATGAAAAACTGTTTTTT. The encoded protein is CASSIPGQGDEKLFF.

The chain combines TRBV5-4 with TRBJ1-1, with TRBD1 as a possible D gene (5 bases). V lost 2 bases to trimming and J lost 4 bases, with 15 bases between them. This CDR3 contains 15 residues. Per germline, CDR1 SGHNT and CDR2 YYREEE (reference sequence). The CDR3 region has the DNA TGTGCCAGCAGCTTACCGCAGGGAATGAGCACTGAAGCTTTCTTT. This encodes CASSLPQGMSTEAFF.

In DNA, the CDR3 is TGCGCCAGCAGCCAGGGCCCGGTACAGGGGGATGGCTACACCTTC. Translated, it gives CASSQGPVQGDGYTF. V usage is TRBV4-1 and J usage is TRBJ1-2; 8 bases agree with TRBD1. With 3 bases clipped from V and 6 bases from J, the junction kept 9 bases outside the gene matches. CDR1 is MGHRA and CDR2 is YSYEKL in the germline V gene. The CDR3 has 15 amino acids.

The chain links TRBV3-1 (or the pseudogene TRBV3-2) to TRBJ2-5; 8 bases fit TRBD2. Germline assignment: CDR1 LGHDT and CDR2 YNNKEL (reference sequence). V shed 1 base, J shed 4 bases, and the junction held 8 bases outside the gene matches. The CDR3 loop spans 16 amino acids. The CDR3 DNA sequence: TGTGCCAGCAGCCAAGGCATAGGGGCGGGAGGAGAGACCCAGTACTTC. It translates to CASSQGIGAGGETQYF.

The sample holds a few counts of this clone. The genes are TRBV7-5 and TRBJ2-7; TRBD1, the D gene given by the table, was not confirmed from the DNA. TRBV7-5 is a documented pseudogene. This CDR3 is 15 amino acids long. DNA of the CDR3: TGTGTCAGAAGCTTAGTGAATACAGGGCCGAACGAGCAGTACTTC. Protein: CVRSLVNTGPNEQYF.

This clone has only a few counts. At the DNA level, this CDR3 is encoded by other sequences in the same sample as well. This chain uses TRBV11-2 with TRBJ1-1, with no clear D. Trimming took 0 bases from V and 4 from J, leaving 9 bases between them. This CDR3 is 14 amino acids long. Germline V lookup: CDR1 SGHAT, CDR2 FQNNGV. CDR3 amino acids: CASSLDREATEAFF. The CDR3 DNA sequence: TGTGCCAGCAGCTTAGATAGAGAGGCCACTGAAGCTTTCTTT.